Below are 16 T cell receptor beta chains sequenced from a single sample in a study of CD8 T cells in Susac syndrome. The RNA, about 0.5 to 1 ug, was put through reverse transcription using random hexamers. TCRdb independently ran MiXCR on the immunoSEQ multiplex PCR reads; one entry per CDR3 protein. The table lists 150,000 to 200,000 distinct CDR3 sequences, 94% of them singletons, with 0.1% to 0.13% in the top ten. Sequences were obtained from CD4+ T cells from PBMCs. The receptors here all came from a human donor with Susac syndrome.

This chain joins TRBV4-2 and TRBJ1-2; D remains ambiguous. The germline V gene has CDR1 LGHNA and CDR2 YNFKEQ. CDR3 size: 14 residues. The ends were cut back, 0 bases at V and 5 bases at J, with 10 bases in the middle. The CDR3 reads CASSQDSVLYGYTF. CDR3 in DNA: TGTGCCAGCAGCCAAGATTCTGTTTTATATGGCTACACCTTC.

This rearrangement joins TRBV7-2 to TRBJ2-3; D remains unclear. The germline V gene encodes CDR1 SGHTA and CDR2 FQGNSA. The CDR3 has 12 amino acids. V lost 6 bases to trimming and J lost 5 bases, with 9 bases between them. CDR3 coding DNA: TGTGCCAGCAGTCCTCTAAAAGATACGCAGTATTTT. Its translation: CASSPLKDTQYF.

This chain links TRBV2 with TRBJ1-2; D unclear. The CDR3 totals 12 residues. Germline V gene lookup returns CDR1 SNHLY and CDR2 FYNNEI. Trimming removed 7 bases at V and 0 bases at J, with 6 bases between. The CDR3 DNA sequence: TGTGCCAGCAACGGAGCTAACTATGGCTACACCTTC. Protein sequence: CASNGANYGYTF.

The CDR3 coding sequence is TGTGCCAGCAGCTCACAGACCTCTGGGGCCAACGTCCTGACTTTC. It encodes CASSSQTSGANVLTF. This chain uses TRBV5-6 with TRBJ2-6; D not certain. This CDR3 is 15 amino acids long. From germline, CDR1 is SGHDT and CDR2 YYEEEE. Trimming removed 3 bases from V and 0 bases from J, with 7 bases in between.

The chain joins TRBV7-2 to TRBJ2-5; D unresolved. The CDR3 spans 15 residues. The V gene lost 2 bases and the J gene lost 1 base, with 11 bases spanning the gap. CDR1 SGHTA and CDR2 FQGNSA come from the germline V gene. The CDR3 DNA reads as TGTGCCAGCAGCTTAAGGCTTTACAGCCAAGAGACCCAGTACTTC. It specifies CASSLRLYSQETQYF.

The chain employs TRBV11-2 and TRBJ1-2; the D gene is possibly TRBD1 (5 bases). The germline V gene encodes CDR1 SGHAT and CDR2 FQNNGV. V was clipped by 6 bases and J by 4 bases, with 15 bases between them. The CDR3 covers 14 residues. The DNA of the CDR3 is TGTGCCAGCAGTTCCCGGCAGGGCCTCTATGGCTACACCTTC. It translates to CASSSRQGLYGYTF.

The chain combines TRBV3-1 with TRBJ2-7; D is uncertain. Germline V gene sequence: CDR1 LGHDT, CDR2 YNNKEL (reference sequence). The length of the CDR3 is 13 residues. The germline V and J ends were trimmed by 3 bases and 2 bases, with 8 bases remaining between them. In nucleotides, the CDR3 is TGTGCCAGCAGCCAGGTGGGCCCCTACGAGCAGTACTTC. The encoded protein is CASSQVGPYEQYF.

This chain links TRBV25-1 with TRBJ2-1, with TRBD1 matching 10 bases. The V gene end was trimmed by 2 bases and the J gene end by 7 bases; junction bases not matched to a gene: 8. Germline CDR1 is MGHDK and CDR2 is SYGVNS. This CDR3 has 16 residues. In DNA, the CDR3 is TGTGCCAGCAGTGAAGCCGGGACAGGGGCGAGGAATGAGCAGTTCTTC. As protein: CASSEAGTGARNEQFF.

This chain links TRBV9 with TRBJ1-1; TRBD1 matches 9 bases. The CDR3 extends over 14 amino acids. Germline-derived CDR1 and CDR2 are SGDLS and YYNGEE. The ends lost 4 bases at V and 4 bases at J; junction bases unmatched: 5. As DNA, the CDR3 is TGTGCCAGCAGCACCCGGGACAGGGCCACTGAAGCTTTCTTT. It is translated as CASSTRDRATEAFF. Drawing the rest from reference TRBV9 and TRBJ1-1, the complete variable domain is DSGVTQTPKHLITATGQRVTLRCSPRSGDLSVYWYQQSLDQGLQFLIQYYNGEERAKGNILERFSAQQFPDLHSELNLSSLELGDSALYFCASSTRDRATEAFFGQGTRLTVV.

This chain joins TRBV5-8 and TRBJ2-2; D is uncertain. Germline CDR1 SGHTS, CDR2 YDEGEE. Trimming cost V 0 bases and J 3 bases, with 6 bases left between them. The CDR3 runs 14 residues. The CDR3 region has the DNA TGTGCCAGCAGCTTGGTGCGTGACACCGGGGAGCTGTTTTTT. Translating gives CASSLVRDTGELFF. The full variable domain, completed using reference TRBV5-8 and TRBJ2-2, is EAGVTQSPTHLIKTRGQQATLRCSPISGHTSVYWYQQALGLGLQFLLWYDEGEERNRGNFPPRFSGRQFPNYSSELNVNALELEDSALYLCASSLVRDTGELFFGEGSRLTVL.

The rearrangement joins TRBV20-1 to TRBJ1-5; D gene unclear. The CDR3 extends over 14 amino acids. The V gene's germline CDR1 is DFQATT and CDR2 SNEGSKA (reference sequence). Trimming left V 3 bases short and J 1 base short, with 10 bases between. This chain's CDR3 is CSASPPQSNQPQHF. CDR3 bases: TGCAGTGCTAGTCCTCCACAGAGCAATCAGCCCCAGCATTTT.

The gene calls are TRBV12-3 or TRBV12-4 and TRBJ1-5; D not certain. This CDR3 comprises 15 residues. Trimming pared 5 bases from V and 2 bases from J, leaving 13 bases between. The CDR3 DNA sequence: TGTGCCAGCAGTCCCTCCCGATTTGGCAATCAGCCCCAGCATTTT. Translation: CASSPSRFGNQPQHF.

This sequence joins TRBV7-2 and TRBJ1-1; TRBD1 matches at 7 bases. This CDR3 spans 13 amino acids. V dropped 5 bases and J dropped 7; count of bases not matched to a gene: 7. CDR1 is SGHTA and CDR2 is FQGNSA in the germline V gene. Here the CDR3 reads CASSARDRNEAFF. The CDR3 region has the DNA TGTGCCAGCAGCGCCCGGGACAGAAATGAAGCTTTCTTT.

The rearrangement joins TRBV5-1 to TRBJ2-2, with D possibly being TRBD1 (5 bases). The CDR3 has 12 amino acids. V was trimmed by 6 bases and J by 5 bases, leaving 8 bases between them. Germline loops: CDR1 SGHRS, CDR2 YFSETQ. The CDR3 bases are TGCGCCAGCACCAGGGAAACCGGGGAGCTGTTTTTT. This sequence encodes CASTRETGELFF.

The chain has TRBV29-1 and TRBJ1-2, with 9 nucleotides matching TRBD1. V lost 4 bases to trimming and J lost 4 bases; unmatched junction nucleotides: 1. Germline V gene sequence: CDR1 SQVTM, CDR2 ANQGSEA. The CDR3 is 12 residues long. CDR3 coding DNA: TGCAGCGTTGGGGGACAGGGCTATGGCTACACCTTC. This codes for CSVGGQGYGYTF. The full variable domain, with the rest looked up from reference TRBV29-1 and TRBJ1-2, is SAVISQKPSRDICQRGTSLTIQCQVDSQVTMMFWYRQQPGQSLTLIATANQGSEATYESGFVIDKFPISRPNLTFSTLTVSNMSPEDSSIYLCSVGGQGYGYTFGSGTRLTVV.

To note about this clonotype: The missing conserved phenylalanine or tryptophan at the end of this CDR3 makes a read error likely. The gene calls are TRBV25-1 and TRBJ1-1; D not resolved. This CDR3 is built from 11 residues. Trimming shortened V by 5 bases and J by 2 bases, and 3 bases separated the two germline ends. The V gene's germline CDR1 is MGHDK and CDR2 SYGVNS. CDR3 nucleotides: TGTGCCAGCAGTCGAAACACTGAAGCTTTCCTT. Protein product: CASSRNTEAFL.